This TCR beta chain is drawn from a study of STAT5B mutations in CD4+ large granular lymphocyte leukemia. The study's findings and limits: Without putative leukemic clones, patient CD4-sorted repertoires remained more clonal than healthy CD4+ repertoires. 8/27 top patient clones versus 2/35 control clones were TRBV06-family.

The table came from immunoSEQ multiplex PCR; TCRdb's copy has only in-frame clones and leaves some out. The table records 20,000 to 25,000 clones, 75% to 85% of them present only once. Turning to this clone: Its antigen is not known.

CDR3 length: 12 residues. The V end was cut by 7 bases, the J end by 7 bases, with 11 bases between. The germline V gene encodes CDR1 SGDLS and CDR2 YYNGEE. The receptor was derived from a human donor in good health. What was sequenced was CD4+ T cells from blood buffy coats. The rearrangement uses TRBV9 and TRBJ2-2; no clear D gene. CDR3 residues: CASGRAGGELFF. CDR3 bases: TGTGCCAGCGGACGCGCCGGCGGGGAGCTGTTTTTT.